The clone carrying this T cell receptor (beta chain) has a handful of counts. Its antigen is still unknown. Germline CDR1 reads SGHNT; CDR2 reads YYREEE (reference sequence). This CDR3 has 16 amino acids. The germline V and J ends were trimmed by 0 bases and 0 bases, with 10 bases remaining between them. TCRdb reanalysed the reads using MiXCR and keeps one entry per CDR3 protein. The sample includes roughly 110,000 distinct CDR3 sequences, 10% of them seen just once. This sample is part of a study of T cell repertoires in cytomegalovirus infection. Turning to the study itself: Matching HLA type and CMV infection were both indicated by public TCR beta signatures.

Regarding the study as a whole: Identification of carriers of CMV plus the relevant HLA was achieved through cumulative public TCR beta family frequency. HLA-C-restricted CMV clonotypes gave the most frequent clonotype in two of eight donors.

Sequencing input: PBMCs, sequenced either directly or after in vitro stimulation (not recorded which). The rearrangement links TRBV5-4 to TRBJ2-1; maybe TRBD2 (5 bases). This sequence originates from a human donor in good health (CMV status not recorded). Some clones in this sample may be carry-over from other donors' samples. This CDR3 reads CASSLAKRSSYNEQFF. CDR3 nucleotide sequence: TGTGCCAGCAGCTTGGCCAAGCGGAGCTCCTACAATGAGCAGTTCTTC.